This T cell receptor (beta chain) was identified during a study of OX40 agonist ivuxolimab in advanced cancers. Sequencing used immunoSEQ multiplex PCR; TCRdb keeps in-frame clones, though not all of them. Here the sample spans 60,000 or so clones, roughly 80% being singletons. The V gene's germline CDR1 is MDHEN and CDR2 SYDVKM. This CDR3 contains 16 residues. V lost 6 bases and J 6 bases, leaving 22 bases between the germline ends. The sequences come from CD4+ or CD8+ T cells sorted from blood, collected in a trial of the OX40 agonist ivuxolimab. This chain uses TRBV28 with TRBJ2-3; D may be TRBD1 or TRBD2 (7 bases each). The clonotype was recovered from an adult with an advanced solid tumor such as melanoma, head and neck, liver or kidney cancer. CDR3 loop: CASSSPRGGAMDTQYF. CDR3 nucleotide sequence: TGTGCCAGCAGCAGCCCCAGGGGGGGGGCCATGGATACGCAGTATTTT.